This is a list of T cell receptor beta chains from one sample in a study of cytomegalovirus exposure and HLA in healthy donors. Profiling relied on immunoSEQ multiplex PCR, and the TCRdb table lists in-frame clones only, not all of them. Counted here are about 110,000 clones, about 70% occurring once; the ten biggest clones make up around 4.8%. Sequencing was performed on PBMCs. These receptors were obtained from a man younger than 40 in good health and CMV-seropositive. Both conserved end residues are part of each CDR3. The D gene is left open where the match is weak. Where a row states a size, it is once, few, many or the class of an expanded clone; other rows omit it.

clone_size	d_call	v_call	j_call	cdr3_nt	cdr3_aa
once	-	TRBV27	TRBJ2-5	TGTGCCAGCAGTTTAGCAGCTAGCGTCCAGACCCAGTACTTC	CASSLAASVQTQYF
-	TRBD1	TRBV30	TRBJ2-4	TGTGCCTGGAGTGTACCGGGACAGGGCGACATTCAGTACTTC	CAWSVPGQGDIQYF
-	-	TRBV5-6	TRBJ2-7	TGTGCCAGCAGCGGCGGGACCCCCTACGAGCAGTACTTC	CASSGGTPYEQYF
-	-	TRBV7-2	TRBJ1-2	TGTGCCAGCAGCTTAGTCCCGGGGGAGCTCTACACCTTC	CASSLVPGELYTF
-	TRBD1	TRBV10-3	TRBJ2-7	TGTGCCATCAGTGTGTCCCAGGGGGACTACGAGCAGTACTTC	CAISVSQGDYEQYF
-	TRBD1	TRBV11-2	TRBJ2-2	TGTGCCAGCAGCAGGTACAGGGGTACCGGGGAGCTGTTTTTT	CASSRYRGTGELFF
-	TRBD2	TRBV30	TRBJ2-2	TGTGCCTATAGCGGGGGGGCCCCCGGGGAGCTGTTTTTT	CAYSGGAPGELFF
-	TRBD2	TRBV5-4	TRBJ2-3	TGTGCCAGCAGGGCGGGGGGTCCTCTATCCACAGATACGCAGTATTTT	CASRAGGPLSTDTQYF
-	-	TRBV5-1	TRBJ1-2	TGCGCCAGCACCGCAGGGGATTATAACTATGGCTACACCTTC	CASTAGDYNYGYTF
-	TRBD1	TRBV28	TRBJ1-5	TGTGCCAGCAGTTTTCAGGGGGCGCGGCGGTCCCAGCATTTT	CASSFQGARRSQHF